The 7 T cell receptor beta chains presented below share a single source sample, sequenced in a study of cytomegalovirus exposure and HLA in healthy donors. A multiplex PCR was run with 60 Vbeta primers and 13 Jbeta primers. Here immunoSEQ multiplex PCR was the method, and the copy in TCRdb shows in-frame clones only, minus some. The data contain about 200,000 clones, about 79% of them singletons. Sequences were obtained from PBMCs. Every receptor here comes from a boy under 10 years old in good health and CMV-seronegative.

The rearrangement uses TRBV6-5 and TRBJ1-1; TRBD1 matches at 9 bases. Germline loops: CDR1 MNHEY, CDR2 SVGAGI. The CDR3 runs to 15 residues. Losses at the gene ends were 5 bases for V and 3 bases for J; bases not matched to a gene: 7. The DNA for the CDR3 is TGTGCCAGCAGTGCACAGGGGGCAGGGTACACTGAAGCTTTCTTT. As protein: CASSAQGAGYTEAFF.

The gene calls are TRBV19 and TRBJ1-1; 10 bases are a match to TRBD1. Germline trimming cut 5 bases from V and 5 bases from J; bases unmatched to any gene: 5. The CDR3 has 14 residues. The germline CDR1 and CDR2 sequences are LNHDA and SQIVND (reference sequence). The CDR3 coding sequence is TGTGCCAGTAGTGCGCCGGGACAGGGGACTGAAGCTTTCTTT. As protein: CASSAPGQGTEAFF.

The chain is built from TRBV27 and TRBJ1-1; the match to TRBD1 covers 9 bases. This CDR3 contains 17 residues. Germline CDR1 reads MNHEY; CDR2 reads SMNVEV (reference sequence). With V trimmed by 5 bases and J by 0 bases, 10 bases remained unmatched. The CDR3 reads CASSDRGFSRMNTEAFF. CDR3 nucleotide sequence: TGTGCCAGCAGTGACAGGGGGTTCTCGAGAATGAACACTGAAGCTTTCTTT.

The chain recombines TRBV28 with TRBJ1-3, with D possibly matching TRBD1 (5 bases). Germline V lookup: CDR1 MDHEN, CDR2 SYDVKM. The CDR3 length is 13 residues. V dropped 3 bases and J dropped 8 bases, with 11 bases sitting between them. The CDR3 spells CASSLSGGHTIYF. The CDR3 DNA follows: TGTGCCAGCAGTTTGTCGGGGGGTCACACCATATATTTT.

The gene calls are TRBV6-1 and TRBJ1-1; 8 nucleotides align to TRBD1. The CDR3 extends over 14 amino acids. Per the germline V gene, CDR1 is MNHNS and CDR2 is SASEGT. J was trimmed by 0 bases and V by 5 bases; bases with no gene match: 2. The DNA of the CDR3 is TGTGCCAGCAGTACGGACAGGGTGAACACTGAAGCTTTCTTT. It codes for CASSTDRVNTEAFF.

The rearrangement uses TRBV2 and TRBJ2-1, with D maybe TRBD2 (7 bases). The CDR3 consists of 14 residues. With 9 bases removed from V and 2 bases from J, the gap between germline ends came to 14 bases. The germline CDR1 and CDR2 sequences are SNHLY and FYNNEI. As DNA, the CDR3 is TGTGCCAGTGAAAGGCGGGGGCCCTACAATGAGCAGTTCTTC. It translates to CASERRGPYNEQFF.

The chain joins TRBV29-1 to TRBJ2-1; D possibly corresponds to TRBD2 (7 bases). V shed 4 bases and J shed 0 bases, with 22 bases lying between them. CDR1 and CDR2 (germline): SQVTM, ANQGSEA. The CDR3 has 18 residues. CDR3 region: CSVVFLGGGSISYNEQFF. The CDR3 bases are TGCAGCGTTGTGTTCCTCGGCGGGGGCTCCATCTCCTACAATGAGCAGTTCTTC.